The entry that follows covers one T cell receptor beta chain sequence. At one of its ends the junction is not consistent with the germline gene, which may arise from a read error. A modified ARM-PCR protocol with three rounds of nested PCR amplified TCRbeta. TCRdb re-derived calls from the multiplex PCR reads in MiXCR, one entry per CDR3 protein. The data show about 86,000 distinct CDR3 sequences, with 76% seen just once and roughly a fifth held by the top ten. From germline, CDR1 is MNHNS and CDR2 SASEGT. CDR3 length: 12 amino acids. This entry belongs to a study of tumor and adjacent non-tumor tissue in lung cancer. No cell sorting was done before RNA was extracted from the tissue. Distant lung tissue was collected more than 3 cm away from the tumor edge.

Sequenced input: distant non-tumor lung tissue. The origin of this receptor is a woman in her fifties or sixties with non-small cell lung cancer. This chain joins TRBV6-1 and TRBJ2-1; 7 bases align to TRBD1. CDR3 DNA: TGTGCCAGCAGCCAAACAGGGGCTGAGCAGTCCTTC. It codes for CASSQTGAEQSF.